The entry that follows covers one T cell receptor beta chain sequence. In the authors' methods: Counts of nucleated cells, estimated from reference gene primer amplification, were obtained. Using immunoSEQ multiplex PCR, the repertoire was profiled, and TCRdb retains in-frame clones only, with some absent. D and trimming were read from the DNA, whereas the V and J calls and clone size are those reported in that table. The sample contains roughly 250,000 clones, over 80% of which appear only once. The source of the sample is a study of blood T cell repertoires in COVID-19. On the study more broadly: Samples taken during acute and convalescent COVID-19 were collected in the United States, Italy and Spain.

The CDR3 spans 15 residues. Germline CDR1 LNHDA, CDR2 SQIVND (reference sequence). Trimming removed 6 bases from V and 0 bases from J, with 14 bases in between. This sequence was found in a woman aged 40 to 50 with acute or convalescent COVID-19. This rearrangement joins TRBV19 to TRBJ1-2; perhaps TRBD1 as D (5 bases). Sequenced sample: peripheral blood. CDR3 nucleotides: TGTGCCAGTAGATGGGGGGTCGGGGCTAACTATGGCTACACCTTC. As protein: CASRWGVGANYGYTF.